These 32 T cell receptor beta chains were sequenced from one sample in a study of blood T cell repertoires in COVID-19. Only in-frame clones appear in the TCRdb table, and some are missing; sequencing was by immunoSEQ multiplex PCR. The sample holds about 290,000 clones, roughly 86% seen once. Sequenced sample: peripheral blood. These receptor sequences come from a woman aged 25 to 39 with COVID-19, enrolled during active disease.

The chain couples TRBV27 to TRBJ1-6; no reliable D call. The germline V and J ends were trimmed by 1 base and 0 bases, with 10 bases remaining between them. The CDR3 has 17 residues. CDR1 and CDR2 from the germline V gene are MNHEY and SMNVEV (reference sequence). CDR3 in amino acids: CASSLFAGSSYNSPLHF. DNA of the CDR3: TGTGCCAGCAGTTTATTTGCGGGAAGCTCCTATAATTCACCCCTCCACTTT.

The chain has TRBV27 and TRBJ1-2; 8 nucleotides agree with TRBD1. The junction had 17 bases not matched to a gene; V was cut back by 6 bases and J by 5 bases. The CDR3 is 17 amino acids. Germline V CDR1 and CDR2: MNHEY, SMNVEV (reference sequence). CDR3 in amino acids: CASRPVAGGLFGYGYTF. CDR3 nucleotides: TGTGCCAGCAGGCCGGTAGCAGGGGGCTTATTTGGATATGGCTACACCTTC.

CDR3 coding DNA: TGTGCCAGTAGTACCAACCCCAATGGGCCGGAGACCCAGTACTTC. This gives the protein CASSTNPNGPETQYF. This sequence joins TRBV19 and TRBJ2-5; D remains unclear. Germline V gives CDR1 LNHDA, CDR2 SQIVND (reference sequence). The CDR3 consists of 15 residues. V was clipped by 4 bases and J by 5 bases, with 17 bases between them.

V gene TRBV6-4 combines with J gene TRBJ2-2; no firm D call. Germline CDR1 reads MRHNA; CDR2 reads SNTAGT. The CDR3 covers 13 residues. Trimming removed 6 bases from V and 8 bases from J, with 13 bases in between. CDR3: CASSPRKAGELFF. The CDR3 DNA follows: TGTGCCAGCAGCCCGAGGAAGGCTGGGGAGCTGTTTTTT.

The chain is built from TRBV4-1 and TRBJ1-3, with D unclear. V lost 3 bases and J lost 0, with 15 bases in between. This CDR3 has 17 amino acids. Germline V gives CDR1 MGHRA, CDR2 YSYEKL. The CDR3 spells CASSQFGGSNSGNTIYF. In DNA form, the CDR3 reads TGCGCCAGCAGCCAGTTCGGAGGGTCCAACTCTGGAAACACCATATATTTT.

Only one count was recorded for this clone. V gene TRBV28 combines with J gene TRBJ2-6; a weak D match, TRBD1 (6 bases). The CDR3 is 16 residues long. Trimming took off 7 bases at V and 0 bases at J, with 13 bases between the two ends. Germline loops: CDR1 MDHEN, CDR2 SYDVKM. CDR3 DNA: TGTGCCAGCACCGGACAGTGGAGCTCTGGGGCCAACGTCCTGACTTTC. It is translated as CASTGQWSSGANVLTF. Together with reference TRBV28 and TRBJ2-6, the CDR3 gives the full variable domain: DVKVTQSSRYLVKRTGEKVFLECVQDMDHENMFWYRQDPGLGLRLIYFSYDVKMKEKGDIPEGYSVSREKKERFSLILESASTNQTSMYLCASTGQWSSGANVLTFGAGSRLTVL.

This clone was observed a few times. CDR3 residues: CASSLFPSYEQYF. The CDR3 nucleotides are TGTGCCAGCAGTTTATTTCCTTCCTACGAGCAGTACTTC. The chain couples TRBV27 to TRBJ2-7; D not certain. Looked up from germline, CDR1 is MNHEY and CDR2 is SMNVEV (reference sequence). The CDR3 consists of 13 residues. V lost 1 base and J 1 base, leaving 5 bases between the germline ends.

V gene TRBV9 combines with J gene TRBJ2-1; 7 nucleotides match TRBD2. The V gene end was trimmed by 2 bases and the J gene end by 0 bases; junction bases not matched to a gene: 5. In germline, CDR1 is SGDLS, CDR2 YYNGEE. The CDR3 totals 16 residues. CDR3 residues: CASSVGGTSSYNEQFF. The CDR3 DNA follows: TGTGCCAGCAGCGTCGGGGGGACCAGCTCCTACAATGAGCAGTTCTTC.

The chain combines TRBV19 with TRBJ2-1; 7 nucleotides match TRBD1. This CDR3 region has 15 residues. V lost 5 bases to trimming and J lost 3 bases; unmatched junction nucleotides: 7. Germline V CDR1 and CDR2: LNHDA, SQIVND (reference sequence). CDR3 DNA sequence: TGTGCCAGTAGTTGGGGGACAGTGGACTACAATGAGCAGTTCTTC. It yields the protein CASSWGTVDYNEQFF. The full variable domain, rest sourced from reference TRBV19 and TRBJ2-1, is DGGITQSPKYLFRKEGQNVTLSCEQNLNHDAMYWYRQDPGQGLRLIYYSQIVNDFQKGDIAEGYSVSREKKESFPLTVTSAQKNPTAFYLCASSWGTVDYNEQFFGPGTRLTVL.

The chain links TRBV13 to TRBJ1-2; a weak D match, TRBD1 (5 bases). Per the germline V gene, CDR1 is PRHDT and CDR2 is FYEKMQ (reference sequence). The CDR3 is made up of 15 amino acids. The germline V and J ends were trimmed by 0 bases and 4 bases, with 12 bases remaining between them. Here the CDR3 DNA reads TGTGCCAGCAGCTTAGGTGGGGGGTCGAGCTATGGCTACACCTTC. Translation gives CASSLGGGSSYGYTF. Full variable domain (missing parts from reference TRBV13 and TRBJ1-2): AAGVIQSPRHLIKEKRETATLKCYPIPRHDTVYWYQQGPGQDPQFLISFYEKMQSDKGSIPDRFSAQQFSDYHSELNMSSLELGDSALYFCASSLGGGSSYGYTFGSGTRLTVV.

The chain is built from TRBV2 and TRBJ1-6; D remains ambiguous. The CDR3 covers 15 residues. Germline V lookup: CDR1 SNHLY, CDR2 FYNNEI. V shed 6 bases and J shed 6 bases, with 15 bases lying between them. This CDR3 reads CASSPTGWVNSPLHF. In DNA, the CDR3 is TGTGCCAGCAGCCCAACGGGATGGGTTAATTCACCCCTCCACTTT.

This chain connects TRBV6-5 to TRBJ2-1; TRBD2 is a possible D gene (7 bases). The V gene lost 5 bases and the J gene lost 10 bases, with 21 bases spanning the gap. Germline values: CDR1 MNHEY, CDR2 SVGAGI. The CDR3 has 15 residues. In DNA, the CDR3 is TGTGCCAGCAGTAAGGAAGGGAGGGTTCAGGGGGAGCAGTTCTTC. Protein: CASSKEGRVQGEQFF.

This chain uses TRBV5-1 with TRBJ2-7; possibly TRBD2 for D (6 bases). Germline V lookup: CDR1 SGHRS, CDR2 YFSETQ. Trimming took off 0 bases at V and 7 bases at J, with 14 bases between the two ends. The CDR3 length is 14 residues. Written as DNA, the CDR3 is TGCGCCAGCAGCTTGGCCAGCGGGTATAGGGAGCAGTACTTC. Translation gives CASSLASGYREQYF.

The CDR3 here is CASSDLQPQHF. The DNA for the CDR3 is TGTGCCAGCAGTGACCTTCAGCCCCAGCATTTT. The chain uses TRBV6-1 and TRBJ1-5; D is uncertain. Germline CDR1 is MNHNS and CDR2 is SASEGT. V lost 3 bases and J lost 6, with 3 bases in between. CDR3 size: 11 residues.

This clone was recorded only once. CDR3: CASSGDSPVYGYTF. In nucleotides, the CDR3 is TGTGCCAGCAGTGGGGACAGCCCCGTCTATGGCTACACCTTC. The chain is built from TRBV2 and TRBJ1-2; 7 bases fit TRBD1. Germline values: CDR1 SNHLY, CDR2 FYNNEI. This CDR3 has 14 residues. J was trimmed by 4 bases and V by 4 bases; bases with no gene match: 6. Variable domain in full (rest from reference TRBV2 and TRBJ1-2): EPEVTQTPSHQVTQMGQEVILRCVPISNHLYFYWYRQILGQKVEFLVSFYNNEISEKSEIFDDQFSVERPDGSNFTLKIRSTKLEDSAMYFCASSGDSPVYGYTFGSGTRLTVV.

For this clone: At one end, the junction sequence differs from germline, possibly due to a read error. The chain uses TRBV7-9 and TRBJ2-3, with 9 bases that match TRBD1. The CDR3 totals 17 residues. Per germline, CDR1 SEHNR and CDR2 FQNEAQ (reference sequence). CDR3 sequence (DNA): TGTGCCAGCAGCGTAGCGGACAGGGGCCCGCTCACAGATACGCAGTATTTT. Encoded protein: CASSVADRGPLTDTQYF. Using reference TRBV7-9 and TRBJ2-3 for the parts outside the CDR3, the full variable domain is DTGVSQNPRHKITKRGQNVTFRCDPISEHNRLYWYRQTLGQGPEFLTYFQNEAQLEKSRLLSDRFSAERPKGSFSTLEIQRTEQGDSAMYLCASSVADRGPLTDTQYFGPGTRLTVL.

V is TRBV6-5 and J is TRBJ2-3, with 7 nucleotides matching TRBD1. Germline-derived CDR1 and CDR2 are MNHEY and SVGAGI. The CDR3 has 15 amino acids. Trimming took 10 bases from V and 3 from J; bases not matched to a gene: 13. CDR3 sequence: CATMMDRLVTDTQYF. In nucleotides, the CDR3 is TGTGCCACCATGATGGACAGGCTCGTAACAGATACGCAGTATTTT.

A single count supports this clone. In nucleotides, the CDR3 is TGTGCCAGCAGTTTTCGGGGGGGCTACGAGCAGTACTTC. It codes for CASSFRGGYEQYF. The rearrangement links TRBV28 to TRBJ2-7; 8 bases are shared with TRBD2. The CDR3 contains 13 residues. V lost 3 bases to trimming and J lost 3 bases; unmatched junction nucleotides: 1. The germline V gene encodes CDR1 MDHEN and CDR2 SYDVKM.

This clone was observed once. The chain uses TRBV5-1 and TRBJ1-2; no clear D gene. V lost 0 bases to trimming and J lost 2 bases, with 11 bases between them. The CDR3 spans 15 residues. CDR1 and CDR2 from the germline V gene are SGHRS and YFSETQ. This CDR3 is CASSLAVGRNYGYTF. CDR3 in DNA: TGCGCCAGCAGCTTGGCCGTGGGGAGGAACTATGGCTACACCTTC.

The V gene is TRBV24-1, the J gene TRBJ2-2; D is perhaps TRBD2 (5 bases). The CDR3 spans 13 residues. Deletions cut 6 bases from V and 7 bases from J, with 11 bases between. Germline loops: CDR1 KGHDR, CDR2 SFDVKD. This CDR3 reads CATSPLGGGELFF. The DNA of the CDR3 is TGTGCCACCAGTCCCCTAGGAGGCGGGGAGCTGTTTTTT.

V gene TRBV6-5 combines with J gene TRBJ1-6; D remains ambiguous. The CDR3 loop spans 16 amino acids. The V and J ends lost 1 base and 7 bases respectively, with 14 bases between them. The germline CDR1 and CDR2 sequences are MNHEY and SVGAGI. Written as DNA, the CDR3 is TGTGCCAGCAGTTACTGGGCGGGGATCCTGAATTCACCCCTCCACTTT. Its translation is CASSYWAGILNSPLHF.

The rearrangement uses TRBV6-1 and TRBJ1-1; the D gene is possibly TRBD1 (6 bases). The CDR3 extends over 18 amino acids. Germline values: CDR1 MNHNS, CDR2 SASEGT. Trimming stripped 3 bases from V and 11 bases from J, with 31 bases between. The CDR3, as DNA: TGTGCCAGCAGTGATTTGGTAGGGGGTAAACACTCTCCCTTTGTCGCTTTCTTT. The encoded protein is CASSDLVGGKHSPFVAFF.

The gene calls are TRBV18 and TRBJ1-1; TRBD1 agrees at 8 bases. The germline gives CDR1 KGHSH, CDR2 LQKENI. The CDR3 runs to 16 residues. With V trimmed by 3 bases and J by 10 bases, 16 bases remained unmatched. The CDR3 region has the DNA TGTGCCAGCTCACCTCTCGCGGACAGGGTTTCTGACAGAGCTTTCTTT. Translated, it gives CASSPLADRVSDRAFF.

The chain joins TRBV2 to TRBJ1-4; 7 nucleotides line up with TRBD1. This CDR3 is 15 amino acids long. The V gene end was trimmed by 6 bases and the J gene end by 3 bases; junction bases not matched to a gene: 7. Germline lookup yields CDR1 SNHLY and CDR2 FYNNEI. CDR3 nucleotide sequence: TGTGCCAGCAGCCCGCGACAGGGACCTAATGAAAAACTGTTTTTT. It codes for CASSPRQGPNEKLFF.

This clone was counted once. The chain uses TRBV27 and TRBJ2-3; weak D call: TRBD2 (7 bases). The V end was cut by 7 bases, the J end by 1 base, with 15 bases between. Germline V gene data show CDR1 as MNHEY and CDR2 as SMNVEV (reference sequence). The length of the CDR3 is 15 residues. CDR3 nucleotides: TGTGCCAGCAATCGAGGGGGGGGTGGCACAGATACGCAGTATTTT. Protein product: CASNRGGGGTDTQYF.

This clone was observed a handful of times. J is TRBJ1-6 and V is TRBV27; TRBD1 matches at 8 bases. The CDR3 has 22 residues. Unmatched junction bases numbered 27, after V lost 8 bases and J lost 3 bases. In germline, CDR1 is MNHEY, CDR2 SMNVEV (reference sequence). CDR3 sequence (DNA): TGTGCCAGCCCGTCCCTTATTGGCCCGGGACAGGCTCCCCGGAACTATAATTCACCCCTCCACTTT. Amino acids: CASPSLIGPGQAPRNYNSPLHF.

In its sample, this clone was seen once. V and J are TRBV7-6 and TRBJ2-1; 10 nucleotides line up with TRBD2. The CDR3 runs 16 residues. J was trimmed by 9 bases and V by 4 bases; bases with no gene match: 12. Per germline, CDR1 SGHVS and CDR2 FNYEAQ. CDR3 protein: CASSSVAGGARGEQFF. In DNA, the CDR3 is TGTGCCAGCAGCTCGGTAGCGGGGGGCGCAAGGGGTGAGCAGTTCTTC.

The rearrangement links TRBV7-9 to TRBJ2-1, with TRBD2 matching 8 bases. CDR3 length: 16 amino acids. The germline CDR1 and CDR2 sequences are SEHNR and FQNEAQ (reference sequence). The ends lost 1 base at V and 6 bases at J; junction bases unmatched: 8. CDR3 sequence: CASSLVRGGLGNEQFF. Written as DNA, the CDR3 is TGTGCCAGCAGCTTAGTCCGGGGGGGCCTGGGCAATGAGCAGTTCTTC.

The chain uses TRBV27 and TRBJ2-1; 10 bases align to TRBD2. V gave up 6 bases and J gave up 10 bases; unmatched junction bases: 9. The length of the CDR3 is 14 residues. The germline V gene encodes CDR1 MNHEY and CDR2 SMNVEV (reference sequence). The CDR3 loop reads CASSWGLAREEQFF. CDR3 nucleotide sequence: TGTGCCAGCAGCTGGGGACTAGCGAGGGAAGAGCAGTTCTTC.

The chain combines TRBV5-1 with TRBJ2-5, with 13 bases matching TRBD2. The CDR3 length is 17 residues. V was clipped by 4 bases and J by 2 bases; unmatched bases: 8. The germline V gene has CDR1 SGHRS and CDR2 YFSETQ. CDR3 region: CASSLTSGGAWQETQYF. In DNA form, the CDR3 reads TGCGCCAGCAGCCTAACTAGCGGGGGGGCCTGGCAAGAGACCCAGTACTTC. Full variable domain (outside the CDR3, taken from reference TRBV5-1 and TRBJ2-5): KAGVTQTPRYLIKTRGQQVTLSCSPISGHRSVSWYQQTPGQGLQFLFEYFSETQRNKGNFPGRFSGRQFSNSRSEMNVSTLELGDSALYLCASSLTSGGAWQETQYFGPGTRLLVL.

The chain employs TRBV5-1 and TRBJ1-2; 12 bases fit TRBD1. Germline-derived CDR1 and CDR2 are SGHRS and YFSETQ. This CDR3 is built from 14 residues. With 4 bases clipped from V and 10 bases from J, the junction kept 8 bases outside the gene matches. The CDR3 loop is CASSIGTGGVDYTF. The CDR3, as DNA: TGCGCCAGCAGCATCGGGACAGGGGGCGTTGACTACACCTTC.

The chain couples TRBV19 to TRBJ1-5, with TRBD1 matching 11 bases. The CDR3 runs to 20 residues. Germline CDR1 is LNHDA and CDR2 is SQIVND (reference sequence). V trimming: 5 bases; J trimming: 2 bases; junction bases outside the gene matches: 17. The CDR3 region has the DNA TGTGCCAGTAGTTCCCGGACAGGGGGCGCGAAAGGTCCAGGCAATCAGCCCCAGCATTTT. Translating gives CASSSRTGGAKGPGNQPQHF.